This entry lists 25 T cell receptor beta chains sequenced from one sample in a study of technical replicates of blood from a few donors. The protocol was immunoSEQ multiplex PCR, while the TCRdb copy is restricted to in-frame clones and leaves out a portion. The sample carries 15,000 to 20,000 clones, about 83% recorded once. Sequences were obtained from PBMCs. Receptor source: a human donor in good health.

CDR3 sequence (DNA): TGTGCCAGCAGTGGGGCGGGGACAGAAAATCAGCCCCAGCATTTT. Its protein product is CASSGAGTENQPQHF. This chain connects TRBV6-1 to TRBJ1-5, with 7 bases that match TRBD1. Germline CDR1 reads MNHNS; CDR2 reads SASEGT. The CDR3 totals 15 residues. V was clipped by 4 bases and J by 4 bases; unmatched bases: 7.

This clone counts as medium-sized. This sample also contains other DNA sequences that code for the same CDR3. This chain connects TRBV27 to TRBJ2-1; 7 bases line up with TRBD2. The CDR3 is 13 amino acids. The J segment lost 9 bases and the V segment lost 5 bases, leaving 7 bases of the junction unmatched. CDR1 MNHEY and CDR2 SMNVEV come from the germline V gene (reference sequence). The CDR3, as DNA: TGTGCCAGCAGTCCAACTAGCGCCGGTGAGCAGTTCTTC. It is translated as CASSPTSAGEQFF.

The rearrangement uses TRBV9 and TRBJ2-3, with TRBD2 matching over 8 bases. V was pared by 3 bases and J by 6 bases, with 3 bases of the junction left unmatched. CDR1 is SGDLS, CDR2 YYNGEE, per germline. This CDR3 is 13 amino acids long. The CDR3 DNA reads TGTGCCAGCAGCGCCAGACTAGCGGATACGCAGTATTTT. This gives the protein CASSARLADTQYF.

Comment on this clone: The junction departs from the called germline gene at one end, perhaps through a read error. The chain is built from TRBV19 and TRBJ1-5; 9 nucleotides match TRBD1. Germline V gives CDR1 LNHDA, CDR2 SQIVND (reference sequence). This CDR3 comprises 14 residues. CDR3 coding DNA: TGTGCCAGTAGTGCCTGGACAGGGGTCGGCAAAACGGATTTT. Amino acid sequence: CASSAWTGVGKTDF.

The rearrangement joins TRBV15 to TRBJ2-7, with a possible D match to TRBD1 (5 bases). CDR3 size: 16 residues. Germline-derived CDR1 and CDR2 are LNHNV and YYDKDF (reference sequence). The V end was cut by 1 base, the J end by 5 bases, with 18 bases between. The CDR3 spells CATSRVRGQGDHEQYF. CDR3 nucleotide sequence: TGTGCCACCAGCAGAGTTAGAGGTCAGGGCGACCACGAGCAGTACTTC.

The chain carries TRBV6-5 and TRBJ2-2; 7 bases are shared with TRBD2. CDR3 length: 14 amino acids. After removal of 6 bases from V and 7 bases from J, the junction contained 8 bases not matched to a gene. Germline V gene sequence: CDR1 MNHEY, CDR2 SVGAGI. Written as DNA, the CDR3 is TGTGCCAGCAGGTCGAGGGAGGGTCGCGGGGAGCTGTTTTTT. Encoded protein: CASRSREGRGELFF.

This rearrangement joins TRBV10-1 to TRBJ2-7; D is unresolved. CDR1 and CDR2 (germline): WNHNN, SYGVQD (reference sequence). With 8 bases removed from V and 1 base from J, the gap between germline ends came to 12 bases. This CDR3 has 13 amino acids. The DNA for the CDR3 is TGCGCCAGCCAAGCCGGGTTATCCTACGAGCAGTACTTC. Its translation is CASQAGLSYEQYF.

CDR3 sequence (DNA): TGTGCCACCAGCACCGAGCCGGGGGTTGGGGCCAACGTCCTGACTTTC. Residues: CATSTEPGVGANVLTF. The V call is TRBV15, the J call TRBJ2-6, with D perhaps TRBD2 (6 bases). Per germline, CDR1 LNHNV and CDR2 YYDKDF (reference sequence). The CDR3 extends over 16 amino acids. Trimming took 4 bases from V and 3 from J, leaving 13 bases between them.

The chain is built from TRBV15 and TRBJ2-1, with TRBD1 identical over 8 bases. The germline gives CDR1 LNHNV, CDR2 YYDKDF (reference sequence). The trim removed 0 bases at V and 7 bases at J, leaving 5 bases unmatched. The CDR3 contains 15 residues. CDR3 nucleotides: TGTGCCACCAGCAGAGATCAGGGGGCGGGTAATGAGCAGTTCTTC. As protein: CATSRDQGAGNEQFF. The entire variable domain, with the rest obtained from reference TRBV15 and TRBJ2-1, is as follows: DAMVIQNPRYQVTQFGKPVTLSCSQTLNHNVMYWYQQKSSQAPKLLFHYYDKDFNNEADTPDNFQSRRPNTSFCFLDIRSPGLGDTAMYLCATSRDQGAGNEQFFGPGTRLTVL.

The rearrangement uses TRBV27 and TRBJ2-7; D remains unclear. Between the trimmed V and J ends, which lost 10 bases and 0 bases, there was a span of 13 bases. There are 13 residues in the CDR3. The germline gives CDR1 MNHEY, CDR2 SMNVEV (reference sequence). For the CDR3, the DNA is TGTGCCACCACACGACTGAGCTCCTACGAGCAGTACTTC. Residues: CATTRLSSYEQYF.

The rearrangement links TRBV29-1 to TRBJ2-5, with 8 nucleotides matching TRBD1. CDR1 SQVTM and CDR2 ANQGSEA come from the germline V gene. The V gene end was trimmed by 6 bases and the J gene end by 0 bases; junction bases not matched to a gene: 9. This CDR3 has 15 residues. The CDR3 sequence is CSVAYMTGDQETQYF. CDR3 coding DNA: TGCAGCGTCGCCTACATGACAGGGGACCAAGAGACCCAGTACTTC. Supplemented by reference TRBV29-1 and TRBJ2-5, the full variable domain reads SAVISQKPSRDICQRGTSLTIQCQVDSQVTMMFWYRQQPGQSLTLIATANQGSEATYESGFVIDKFPISRPNLTFSTLTVSNMSPEDSSIYLCSVAYMTGDQETQYFGPGTRLLVL.

The V call is TRBV19, the J call TRBJ1-1; D not certain. V was shortened by 3 bases and J by 1 base, with 15 bases between the two germline ends. The CDR3 sequence is 16 residues long. The germline V gene has CDR1 LNHDA and CDR2 SQIVND (reference sequence). The CDR3 protein is CASSISGGTPNTEAFF. CDR3 in DNA: TGTGCCAGTAGTATTAGTGGCGGAACACCGAACACTGAAGCTTTCTTT.

CDR3 nucleotide sequence: TGTGCCAGCAGCCTCCGGGTGGACAGGGGGCCGACTGAAGCTTTCTTT. Amino acids: CASSLRVDRGPTEAFF. V gene TRBV5-5 combines with J gene TRBJ1-1; 11 positions agree with TRBD1. From germline, CDR1 is SGHKS and CDR2 YYEKEE (reference sequence). Losses at the gene ends were 4 bases for V and 5 bases for J; bases not matched to a gene: 10. This CDR3 is 16 amino acids long.

V and J are TRBV30 and TRBJ2-3, with D unclear. The CDR3 is 11 residues long. Trimming took 3 bases from V and 6 from J, leaving 7 bases between them. Germline V lookup: CDR1 GTSNPN, CDR2 SVGIG (reference sequence). This chain's CDR3 is CAWRFMDTQYF. DNA for the CDR3: TGTGCCTGGAGATTCATGGATACGCAGTATTTT.

This chain links TRBV28 with TRBJ2-3, with D possibly TRBD1 on 5 matching bases. Between the trimmed V and J ends, which lost 4 bases and 3 bases, there was a span of 11 bases. CDR3 length equals 14 residues. Looked up from germline, CDR1 is MDHEN and CDR2 is SYDVKM. For the CDR3, the DNA is TGTGCCAGCAGTTCTTTTAAGGGGACAGATACGCAGTATTTT. It is translated as CASSSFKGTDTQYF.

This chain links TRBV27 with TRBJ1-5, with TRBD1 matching 9 bases. Trimming cost V 4 bases and J 5 bases; bases outside gene matches: 6. CDR3 length: 15 residues. CDR1 MNHEY and CDR2 SMNVEV come from the germline V gene (reference sequence). The CDR3 nucleotides are TGTGCCAGCAGTTCGGCCGGGACAGGGCATCAGCCCCAGCATTTT. Amino acids: CASSSAGTGHQPQHF.

CDR3 region: CASSLTHIEGEQYF. CDR3 DNA: TGTGCCAGCAGTTTAACTCATATAGAGGGAGAGCAGTACTTC. V is TRBV27 and J is TRBJ2-7, with D possibly TRBD2 on 5 matching bases. This CDR3 contains 14 residues. Per the germline V gene, CDR1 is MNHEY and CDR2 is SMNVEV (reference sequence). V lost 2 bases and J lost 7, with 15 bases in between.

The chain is built from TRBV11-2 and TRBJ1-2, with D tentatively TRBD1 (5 bases). Trimming left V 1 base short and J 2 bases short, with 5 bases between. In germline, CDR1 is SGHAT, CDR2 FQNNGV. The CDR3 runs to 13 residues. This CDR3 is CASSLGTNYGYTF. The CDR3 DNA reads TGTGCCAGCAGCTTAGGGACAAACTATGGCTACACCTTC.

This chain connects TRBV5-5 to TRBJ2-7; 7 nucleotides align to TRBD1. Looked up from germline, CDR1 is SGHKS and CDR2 is YYEKEE (reference sequence). The CDR3 runs 15 residues. V lost 0 bases to trimming and J lost 0 bases; unmatched junction nucleotides: 3. This CDR3 is CASSLAQGISYEQYF. The CDR3 DNA is TGTGCCAGCAGCTTGGCACAGGGGATCTCCTACGAGCAGTACTTC.

In this sample, this clone turned up a few times. This chain connects TRBV7-9 to TRBJ1-2; no reliable D call. V was clipped by 4 bases and J by 2 bases, with 11 bases between them. Looked up from germline, CDR1 is SEHNR and CDR2 is FQNEAQ (reference sequence). The CDR3 contains 14 residues. This chain's CDR3 is CASSSSSPNYGYTF. The CDR3 coding sequence is TGTGCCAGCAGCTCTAGTAGCCCGAACTATGGCTACACCTTC. The full variable domain, with the rest looked up from reference TRBV7-9 and TRBJ1-2, is DTGVSQNPRHKITKRGQNVTFRCDPISEHNRLYWYRQTLGQGPEFLTYFQNEAQLEKSRLLSDRFSAERPKGSFSTLEIQRTEQGDSAMYLCASSSSSPNYGYTFGSGTRLTVV.

The V call is TRBV5-1, the J call TRBJ1-4; no reliable D call. V dropped 0 bases and J dropped 8 bases, with 17 bases sitting between them. CDR1 and CDR2 from the germline V gene are SGHRS and YFSETQ. The CDR3 covers 16 residues. The CDR3 DNA follows: TGCGCCAGCAGCTTGGCCGATCACTCCGGGTTAGAAAAACTGTTTTTT. This gives the protein CASSLADHSGLEKLFF.

Here the CDR3 DNA reads TGTGCCAGCAGCTTCGGGACAGGAGGTCAGCCCCAGCATTTT. This encodes CASSFGTGGQPQHF. The rearrangement links TRBV7-2 to TRBJ1-5; 8 bases match TRBD1. The CDR3 totals 14 residues. The V gene end was trimmed by 3 bases and the J gene end by 6 bases; junction bases not matched to a gene: 4. Germline CDR1 reads SGHTA; CDR2 reads FQGNSA.

This clone has only a few counts. V and J are TRBV6-5 and TRBJ2-6; perhaps TRBD1 as D (6 bases). CDR3 length equals 15 residues. Deletions cut 4 bases from V and 0 bases from J, with 7 bases between. Germline-derived CDR1 and CDR2 are MNHEY and SVGAGI. The CDR3 region is CASSSGVSGANVLTF. The CDR3 DNA reads TGTGCCAGCAGTTCAGGGGTCTCTGGGGCCAACGTCCTGACTTTC.

Only a few counts were recorded for this clone. The rearrangement joins TRBV2 to TRBJ1-3; D gene ambiguous. Per germline, CDR1 SNHLY and CDR2 FYNNEI. This CDR3 is 13 amino acids long. V was pared by 9 bases and J by 2 bases, with 11 bases between. The CDR3, as DNA: TGTGCCAGTACAGTCTTGGCTGGAAACACCATATATTTT. Protein: CASTVLAGNTIYF. The whole variable domain, remainder taken from reference TRBV2 and TRBJ1-3, is EPEVTQTPSHQVTQMGQEVILRCVPISNHLYFYWYRQILGQKVEFLVSFYNNEISEKSEIFDDQFSVERPDGSNFTLKIRSTKLEDSAMYFCASTVLAGNTIYFGEGSWLTVV.

In nucleotides, the CDR3 is TGCGCCAGCAGCCAAGACCGCTTACTAACTGAAGCTTTCTTT. Protein product: CASSQDRLLTEAFF. This chain connects TRBV4-1 to TRBJ1-1; D is ambiguous. V was pared by 0 bases and J by 5 bases, with 10 bases between. CDR3 size: 14 residues. Germline values: CDR1 MGHRA, CDR2 YSYEKL.